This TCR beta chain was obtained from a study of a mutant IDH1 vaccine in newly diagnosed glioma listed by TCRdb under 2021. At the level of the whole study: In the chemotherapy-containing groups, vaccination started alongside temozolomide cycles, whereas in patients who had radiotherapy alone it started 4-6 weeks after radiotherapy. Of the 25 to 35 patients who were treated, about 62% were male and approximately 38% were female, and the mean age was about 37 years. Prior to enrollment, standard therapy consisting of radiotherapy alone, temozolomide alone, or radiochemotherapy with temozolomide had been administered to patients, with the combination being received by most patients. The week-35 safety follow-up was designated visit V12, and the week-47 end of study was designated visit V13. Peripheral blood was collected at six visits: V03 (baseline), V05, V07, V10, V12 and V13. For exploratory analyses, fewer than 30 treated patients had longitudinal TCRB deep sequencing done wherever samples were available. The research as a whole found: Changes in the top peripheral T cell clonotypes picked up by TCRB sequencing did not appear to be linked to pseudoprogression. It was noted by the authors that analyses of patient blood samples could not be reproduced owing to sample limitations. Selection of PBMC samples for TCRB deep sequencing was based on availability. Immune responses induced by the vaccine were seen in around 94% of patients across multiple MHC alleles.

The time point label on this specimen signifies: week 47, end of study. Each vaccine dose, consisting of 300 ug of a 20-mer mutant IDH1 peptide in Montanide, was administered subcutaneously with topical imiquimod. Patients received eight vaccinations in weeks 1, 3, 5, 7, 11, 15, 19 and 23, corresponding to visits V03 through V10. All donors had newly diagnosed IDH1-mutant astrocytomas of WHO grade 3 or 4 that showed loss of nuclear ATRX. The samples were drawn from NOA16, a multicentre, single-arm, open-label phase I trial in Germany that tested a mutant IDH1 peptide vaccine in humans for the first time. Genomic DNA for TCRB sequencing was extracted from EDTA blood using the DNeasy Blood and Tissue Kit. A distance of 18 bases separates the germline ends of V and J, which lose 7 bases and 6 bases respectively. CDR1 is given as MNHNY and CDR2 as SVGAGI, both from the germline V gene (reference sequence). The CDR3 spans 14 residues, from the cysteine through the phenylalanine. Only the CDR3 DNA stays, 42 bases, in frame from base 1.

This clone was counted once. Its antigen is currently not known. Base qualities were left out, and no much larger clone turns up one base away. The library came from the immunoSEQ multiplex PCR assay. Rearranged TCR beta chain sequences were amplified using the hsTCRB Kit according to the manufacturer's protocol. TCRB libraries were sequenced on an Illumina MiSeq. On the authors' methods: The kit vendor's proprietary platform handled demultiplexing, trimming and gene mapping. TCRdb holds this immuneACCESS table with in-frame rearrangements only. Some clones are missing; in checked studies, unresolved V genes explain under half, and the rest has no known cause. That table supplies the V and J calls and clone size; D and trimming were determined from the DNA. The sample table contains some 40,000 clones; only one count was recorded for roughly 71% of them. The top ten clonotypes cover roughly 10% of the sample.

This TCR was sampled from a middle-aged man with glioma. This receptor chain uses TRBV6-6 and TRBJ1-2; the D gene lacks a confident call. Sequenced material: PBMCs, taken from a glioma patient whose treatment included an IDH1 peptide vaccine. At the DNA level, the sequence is TGTGCCAGCAACGGGCTCGGGCCCCTAGATGGCTACACCTTC. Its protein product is CASNGLGPLDGYTF.